This T cell receptor (beta chain) was identified in a study of early T cells in non-severe SARS-CoV-2 infection. On the study more broadly: The input, bulk RNA from unsorted whole blood, was sequenced, and chains were unpaired.

Individual cDNA molecules carried attached unique molecular identifiers. Each CDR3 protein is one row after TCRdb ran MiXCR on the 5' RACE reads. This sample carries more than 65,000 distinct CDR3 sequences, roughly 13% of them seen once, and the ten largest clones take roughly 5%. Study-wide results and limits: VDJdb matching favored anti-spike CD8 responses, missing private and CD4 specificities.

Germline V gene data show CDR1 as LNHNV and CDR2 as YYDKDF (reference sequence). V lost 1 base and J 0 bases, leaving 8 bases between the germline ends. The CDR3 covers 15 residues. This clonotype was seen a handful of times. The antigen is undetermined. The TCR comes from an adult who was a healthcare worker with PCR-confirmed SARS-CoV-2 infection or an uninfected control (not recorded which). The rearrangement links TRBV15 to TRBJ2-3; a weak D match, TRBD2 (5 bases). Sequenced: whole blood. CDR3 sequence (DNA): TGTGCCACCAGCAGAGCGAGGGCTAGCACAGATACGCAGTATTTT. Encoded protein: CATSRARASTDTQYF. The full variable domain, in which reference TRBV15 and TRBJ2-3 provide the parts outside the CDR3, is DAMVIQNPRYQVTQFGKPVTLSCSQTLNHNVMYWYQQKSSQAPKLLFHYYDKDFNNEADTPDNFQSRRPNTSFCFLDIRSPGLGDTAMYLCATSRARASTDTQYFGPGTRLTVL.